The 17 T cell receptor beta chains below all came from one sample that was sequenced in a study of blood T cell repertoires in COVID-19. The protocol was immunoSEQ multiplex PCR, while the TCRdb copy is restricted to in-frame clones and leaves out a portion. Found here are approximately 54,000 clones, more than 70% of them singletons; the top ten hold roughly 14%. Sample: peripheral blood. These TCRs come from a human donor in a cohort sampled during active COVID-19.

The chain has TRBV6-6 and TRBJ1-6; possible D gene TRBD1, 5 bases. Germline V gene data show CDR1 as MNHNY and CDR2 as SVGAGI (reference sequence). The CDR3 loop spans 15 amino acids. The V and J ends lost 7 bases and 6 bases respectively, with 16 bases between them. In nucleotides, the CDR3 is TGTGCCAGCACTGGAGCAGGGATAGGTAATTCACCCCTCCACTTT. As protein: CASTGAGIGNSPLHF.

J is TRBJ2-6 and V is TRBV6-5; D gene uncertain. The germline V gene encodes CDR1 MNHEY and CDR2 SVGAGI. V was shortened by 0 bases and J by 5 bases, with 8 bases between the two germline ends. The CDR3 length is 15 residues. The CDR3 nucleotides are TGTGCCAGCAGTTACTCCGGGTCTAGGGCCAACGTCCTGACTTTC. Translating it yields CASSYSGSRANVLTF.

The chain uses TRBV3-1 (or the pseudogene TRBV3-2) and TRBJ2-7; 9 bases match TRBD2. Germline V CDR1 and CDR2: LGHDT, YNNKEL (reference sequence). Trimming took 0 bases from V and 6 from J; bases not matched to a gene: 6. The CDR3 sequence is 15 residues long. The CDR3 bases are TGTGCCAGCAGCCAAGATATACTAGCGGGCGGCGAGCAGTACTTC. Its translation: CASSQDILAGGEQYF.

V gene TRBV7-3 combines with J gene TRBJ2-1, with TRBD2 matching 9 bases. The CDR3 is made up of 17 amino acids. Unmatched junction bases numbered 7, after V lost 0 bases and J lost 4 bases. Germline values: CDR1 SGHTA, CDR2 FQGTGA. CDR3: CASSLTGQAGGYNEQFF. In nucleotides, the CDR3 is TGTGCCAGCAGCTTAACAGGGCAAGCGGGGGGTTACAATGAGCAGTTCTTC.

In its sample, this clone was seen once. The genes are TRBV3-1 (or the pseudogene TRBV3-2) and TRBJ2-1, with 7 bases that match TRBD1. This CDR3 region has 17 residues. The V gene's germline CDR1 is LGHDT and CDR2 YNNKEL (reference sequence). Trimming removed 0 bases from V and 0 bases from J; junction bases left unmatched: 5. The CDR3 is CASSQEADRSSYNEQFF. In DNA form, the CDR3 reads TGTGCCAGCAGCCAAGAGGCGGACAGGAGCTCCTACAATGAGCAGTTCTTC.

This clone was seen more than once but under ten times. The chain links TRBV9 to TRBJ2-1, with 12 bases lining up with TRBD2. Germline V gives CDR1 SGDLS, CDR2 YYNGEE. Trimming took 0 bases from V and 7 from J; bases not matched to a gene: 11. The CDR3 covers 18 residues. DNA for the CDR3: TGTGCCAGCAGCGTAGGTCTAGCGGGAGGGCCCCAAGGGAATGAGCAGTTCTTC. Amino acid sequence: CASSVGLAGGPQGNEQFF.

This sequence joins TRBV3-1 (or the pseudogene TRBV3-2) and TRBJ1-4; D is unclear. Germline V lookup: CDR1 LGHDT, CDR2 YNNKEL (reference sequence). The CDR3 is 13 residues long. V dropped 3 bases and J dropped 6 bases, with 8 bases sitting between them. CDR3 loop: CASSHSFYEKLFF. The CDR3 region has the DNA TGTGCCAGCAGCCACTCCTTTTATGAAAAACTGTTTTTT.

The chain is built from TRBV5-1 and TRBJ1-1, with 7 bases fitting TRBD1. This CDR3 is 13 amino acids long. Germline values: CDR1 SGHRS, CDR2 YFSETQ. With V trimmed by 4 bases and J by 7 bases, 7 bases remained unmatched. The CDR3 region has the DNA TGCGCCAGCAGCCGAAGACAGGGTGATGAAGCTTTCTTT. Translating it yields CASSRRQGDEAFF.

This clone has just one count. V usage is TRBV19 and J usage is TRBJ1-1; D possibly corresponds to TRBD1 (6 bases). CDR3 length: 16 amino acids. From germline, CDR1 is LNHDA and CDR2 SQIVND (reference sequence). V dropped 2 bases and J dropped 1 base, with 14 bases sitting between them. This CDR3 is CASSIIRQGRNTEAFF. DNA for the CDR3: TGTGCCAGTAGTATAATTCGGCAGGGGAGGAACACTGAAGCTTTCTTT.

This sequence joins TRBV9 and TRBJ2-2; maybe TRBD2 (5 bases). The CDR3 has 17 residues. Germline loops: CDR1 SGDLS, CDR2 YYNGEE. The V end was cut by 0 bases, the J end by 0 bases, with 12 bases between. The CDR3 DNA is TGTGCCAGCAGCGTAGTCCCAGCGGTAGCGAACACCGGGGAGCTGTTTTTT. It specifies CASSVVPAVANTGELFF.

The gene calls are TRBV6-4 and TRBJ1-2; D uncertain. The germline gives CDR1 MRHNA, CDR2 SNTAGT. The ends were cut back, 1 base at V and 7 bases at J, with 10 bases in the middle. This CDR3 comprises 13 residues. The CDR3 coding sequence is TGTGCCAGCAGTGACTGGGCAGCGGGTGGCTACACCTTC. Translating it yields CASSDWAAGGYTF.

The chain employs TRBV19 and TRBJ1-2; D unclear. The V end lost 7 bases, the J end lost 1 base, and 16 bases lay between the germline ends. CDR1 and CDR2 (germline): LNHDA, SQIVND (reference sequence). CDR3 length: 15 amino acids. CDR3 nucleotide sequence: TGTGCCAGTATCAGGCCTGGCGAGGGTAACTATGGCTACACCTTC. It is translated as CASIRPGEGNYGYTF.

The chain links TRBV5-1 to TRBJ1-2; 8 positions agree with TRBD1. The CDR3 runs to 15 residues. V lost 3 bases, J lost 8 bases, and 12 bases stayed unmatched. Germline V gene sequence: CDR1 SGHRS, CDR2 YFSETQ. In DNA, the CDR3 is TGCGCCAGCAGCTCGTTAATCCAGGGGGCGGGCGGCTACACCTTC. Translating gives CASSSLIQGAGGYTF.

The V gene is TRBV19, the J gene TRBJ2-7; D remains ambiguous. Deletions cut 3 bases from V and 0 bases from J, with 9 bases between. The CDR3 runs to 14 residues. Germline values: CDR1 LNHDA, CDR2 SQIVND (reference sequence). CDR3: CASSIFRDSYEQYF. The CDR3 DNA reads as TGTGCCAGTAGTATCTTTCGAGACTCCTACGAGCAGTACTTC. Filled out from reference TRBV19 and TRBJ2-7, the complete variable domain reads DGGITQSPKYLFRKEGQNVTLSCEQNLNHDAMYWYRQDPGQGLRLIYYSQIVNDFQKGDIAEGYSVSREKKESFPLTVTSAQKNPTAFYLCASSIFRDSYEQYFGPGTRLTVT.

This clone showed up just a few times. The chain links TRBV24-1 to TRBJ1-2; 7 positions match TRBD1. Trimming cost V 3 bases and J 3 bases; bases outside gene matches: 3. There are 14 residues in the CDR3. The V gene's germline CDR1 is KGHDR and CDR2 SFDVKD. CDR3 amino acids: CATSDAGTDYGYTF. The DNA for the CDR3 is TGTGCCACCAGTGATGCCGGGACAGACTATGGCTACACCTTC.

A note on this clone: Without the conserved terminal phenylalanine or tryptophan, this CDR3 likely stems from a read error. No DNA is shown, since the ends of the CDR3 on it are uncertain; the CDR3 is the one TCRdb lists. V and J are TRBV12-3 or TRBV12-4 and TRBJ1-2. Both ends counted, the CDR3 spans 13 residues. The chain's CDR3 is CASSPFGRVVSDL.

This chain links TRBV7-2 with TRBJ2-5; maybe TRBD1 (8 bases). Germline CDR1 reads SGHTA; CDR2 reads FQGNSA. This CDR3 spans 15 amino acids. V lost 6 bases, J lost 3 bases, and 17 bases lay in between. Here the CDR3 reads CASSNPQGGKETQYF. The CDR3 DNA sequence: TGTGCCAGCAGTAACCCACAGGGGGGGAAAGAGACCCAGTACTTC.